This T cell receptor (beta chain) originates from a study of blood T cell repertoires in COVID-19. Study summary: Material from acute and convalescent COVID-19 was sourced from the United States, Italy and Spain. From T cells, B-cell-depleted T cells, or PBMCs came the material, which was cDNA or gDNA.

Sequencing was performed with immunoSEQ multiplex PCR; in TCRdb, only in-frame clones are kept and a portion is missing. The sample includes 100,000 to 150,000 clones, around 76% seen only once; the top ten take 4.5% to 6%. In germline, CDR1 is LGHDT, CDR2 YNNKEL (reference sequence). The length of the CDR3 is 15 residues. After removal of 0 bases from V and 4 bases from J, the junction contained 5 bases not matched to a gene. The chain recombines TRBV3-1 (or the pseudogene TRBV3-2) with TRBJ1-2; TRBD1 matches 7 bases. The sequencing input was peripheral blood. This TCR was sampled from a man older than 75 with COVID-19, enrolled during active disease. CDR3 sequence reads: CASSQDRTGSYGYTF. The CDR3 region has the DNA TGTGCCAGCAGCCAAGATCGGACAGGCTCCTATGGCTACACCTTC.